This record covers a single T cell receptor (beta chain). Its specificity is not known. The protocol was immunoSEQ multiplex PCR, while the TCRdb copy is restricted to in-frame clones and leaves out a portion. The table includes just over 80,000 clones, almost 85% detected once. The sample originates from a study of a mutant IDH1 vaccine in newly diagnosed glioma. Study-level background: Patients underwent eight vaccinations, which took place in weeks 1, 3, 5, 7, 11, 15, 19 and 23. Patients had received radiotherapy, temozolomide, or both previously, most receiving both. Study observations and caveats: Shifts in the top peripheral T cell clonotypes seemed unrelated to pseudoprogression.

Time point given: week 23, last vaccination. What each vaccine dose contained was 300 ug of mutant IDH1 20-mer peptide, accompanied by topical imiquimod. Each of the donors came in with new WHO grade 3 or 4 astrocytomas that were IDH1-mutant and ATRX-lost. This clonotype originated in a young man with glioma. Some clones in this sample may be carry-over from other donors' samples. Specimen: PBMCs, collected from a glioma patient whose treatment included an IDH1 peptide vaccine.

The CDR3 here is CASSPQAGEKLFF. As DNA, the CDR3 is TGTGCCAGCAGCCCACAGGCGGGTGAAAAACTGTTTTTT. V and J are TRBV7-2 and TRBJ1-4, with D possibly being TRBD1 (5 bases). CDR1 and CDR2 from the germline V gene are SGHTA and FQGNSA. The CDR3 contains 13 residues. Trimming took 5 bases from V and 7 from J, leaving 11 bases between them.